This T cell receptor beta chain was retrieved from a study of T cell changes during pregnancy in multiple sclerosis. This CDR3 spans 17 amino acids. The ends were cut back, 1 base at V and 2 bases at J, with 18 bases in the middle. From germline, CDR1 is SGHAT and CDR2 FQDESV (reference sequence). Profiling relied on immunoSEQ multiplex PCR, and the TCRdb table lists in-frame clones only, not all of them. The sample holds around 110,000 clones, roughly 90% seen once. This TCR derives from a female donor with multiple sclerosis, enrolled in a pregnancy study. V gene TRBV11-1 combines with J gene TRBJ2-7, with a possible D match to TRBD1 (5 bases). The starting material was peripheral blood, obtained in the third trimester of pregnancy. The CDR3 loop is CASSLDALGPLPYEQYF. The CDR3 nucleotides are TGTGCCAGCAGCTTAGACGCTCTGGGGCCCCTTCCCTACGAGCAGTACTTC.